These 17 T cell receptor beta chains were sequenced from one sample in a study of human thymus T cells. Profiling relied on immunoSEQ multiplex PCR, and the TCRdb table lists in-frame clones only, not all of them. The table lists roughly 77,000 clones, 90% to 95% of them singletons, with 0.034% in the top ten. Thymus was obtained from resections taken during corrective heart surgery. Sequencing used thymus tissue. The receptors were gathered from a girl less than two years old with a congenital heart defect but otherwise immunologically healthy.

This clone has just one count. This chain connects TRBV2 to TRBJ2-7, with 7 positions matching TRBD1. Germline V gives CDR1 SNHLY, CDR2 FYNNEI. The CDR3 is 15 residues long. Losses at the gene ends were 5 bases for V and 0 bases for J; bases not matched to a gene: 7. CDR3 region: CASSQGQVFSYEQYF. Here the CDR3 DNA reads TGTGCCAGCAGTCAAGGACAGGTTTTCTCCTACGAGCAGTACTTC. Together with reference TRBV2 and TRBJ2-7, the CDR3 gives the full variable domain: EPEVTQTPSHQVTQMGQEVILRCVPISNHLYFYWYRQILGQKVEFLVSFYNNEISEKSEIFDDQFSVERPDGSNFTLKIRSTKLEDSAMYFCASSQGQVFSYEQYFGPGTRLTVT.

The rearrangement uses TRBV25-1 and TRBJ1-4, with TRBD1 identical over 10 bases. This CDR3 region has 15 residues. The V and J ends lost 8 bases and 5 bases, in that order; junction bases with no gene match: 8. Germline CDR1 reads MGHDK; CDR2 reads SYGVNS. The CDR3 DNA sequence: TGTGCCAGCCGGTTTAAGGACAGGGGGAATGAAAAACTGTTTTTT. Its translation is CASRFKDRGNEKLFF.

The chain is built from TRBV7-2 and TRBJ2-3, with TRBD1 matching 8 bases. The V gene's germline CDR1 is SGHTA and CDR2 FQGNSA. V was clipped by 5 bases and J by 3 bases; unmatched bases: 13. The CDR3 runs to 17 residues. The CDR3 sequence: CASSPRPGGKRTDTQYF. CDR3 bases: TGTGCCAGCAGCCCCCGCCCAGGGGGCAAGAGGACAGATACGCAGTATTTT.

The rearrangement links TRBV4-2 to TRBJ1-5; D gene ambiguous. Trimming pared 4 bases from V and 10 bases from J, leaving 17 bases between. The CDR3 is 14 amino acids. Germline-derived CDR1 and CDR2 are LGHNA and YNFKEQ. CDR3 coding DNA: TGTGCCAGCAGCCCTTTGCCTAACTTGTGTCCCCAGCATTTT. Translated: CASSPLPNLCPQHF.

The chain has TRBV2 and TRBJ2-2, with D maybe TRBD1 (5 bases). CDR1 is SNHLY, CDR2 FYNNEI, per germline. The V end was cut by 7 bases, the J end by 7 bases, with 10 bases between. The CDR3 length is 12 residues. The CDR3, as DNA: TGTGCCAGCACAGGGTACAGCGGGGAGCTGTTTTTT. It yields the protein CASTGYSGELFF.

V and J are TRBV13 and TRBJ2-1; 12 nucleotides match TRBD2. V dropped 5 bases and J dropped 7; count of bases not matched to a gene: 12. The CDR3 sequence is 17 residues long. From germline, CDR1 is PRHDT and CDR2 FYEKMQ (reference sequence). This CDR3 is CASSPPQTSGSLNEQFF. The CDR3 region has the DNA TGTGCCAGCAGCCCTCCCCAGACTAGCGGGAGTTTGAATGAGCAGTTCTTC.

V usage is TRBV30 and J usage is TRBJ1-2; D unclear. Trimming removed 0 bases at V and 8 bases at J, with 13 bases between. CDR3 length: 13 amino acids. The germline CDR1 and CDR2 sequences are GTSNPN and SVGIG (reference sequence). DNA for the CDR3: TGTGCCTGGAGTGTTAAGGTCGCTGGGGGCTACACCTTC. Its translation: CAWSVKVAGGYTF.

This chain uses TRBV28 with TRBJ1-1; 7 positions match TRBD1. Trimming at V came to 8 bases and at J to 3 bases, leaving 6 bases not matched to a gene. Looked up from germline, CDR1 is MDHEN and CDR2 is SYDVKM. This CDR3 has 13 amino acids. The CDR3 spells CASARGRDTEAFF. As DNA, the CDR3 is TGTGCCAGCGCCAGGGGGAGGGACACTGAAGCTTTCTTT.

This chain links TRBV28 with TRBJ2-5; the match to TRBD2 covers 11 bases. Germline assignment: CDR1 MDHEN and CDR2 SYDVKM. V lost 9 bases and J lost 1; bases outside the gene matches: 13. CDR3 size: 17 residues. The CDR3: CASQRSSSGRLQETQYF. The DNA for the CDR3 is TGTGCCAGTCAACGATCGTCTAGCGGGAGGCTCCAAGAGACCCAGTACTTC.

CDR3 sequence (DNA): TGTGCCAGCAGCGTAGGTTCCGGGACAGGGAAAAGTGAAGCTTTCTTT. It yields the protein CASSVGSGTGKSEAFF. The rearrangement joins TRBV9 to TRBJ1-1, with TRBD1 matching over 9 bases. The CDR3 is made up of 16 amino acids. J lost 7 bases, V lost 0 bases, and 10 bases had no gene match. Germline loops: CDR1 SGDLS, CDR2 YYNGEE.

This chain links TRBV4-3 with TRBJ1-4; a possible D gene is TRBD1 (6 bases). Looked up from germline, CDR1 is LGHNA and CDR2 is YSLEER. This CDR3 has 20 amino acids. The ends were cut back, 0 bases at V and 0 bases at J, with 20 bases in the middle. CDR3 nucleotide sequence: TGCGCCAGCAGCCAAGAAGGAAGGGGGGACGGACTCCCAACTAATGAAAAACTGTTTTTT. This encodes CASSQEGRGDGLPTNEKLFF.

This chain links TRBV5-1 with TRBJ2-3; either TRBD1 or TRBD2 may supply D (5 bases each). Germline V gives CDR1 SGHRS, CDR2 YFSETQ. This CDR3 region has 17 residues. V lost 2 bases to trimming and J lost 2 bases, with 18 bases between them. CDR3 in amino acids: CASSFQAPGPDTDTQYF. As DNA, the CDR3 is TGCGCCAGCAGCTTCCAGGCCCCGGGACCAGACACAGATACGCAGTATTTT. Looking up the rest from reference TRBV5-1 and TRBJ2-3 gives the full variable domain: KAGVTQTPRYLIKTRGQQVTLSCSPISGHRSVSWYQQTPGQGLQFLFEYFSETQRNKGNFPGRFSGRQFSNSRSEMNVSTLELGDSALYLCASSFQAPGPDTDTQYFGPGTRLTVL.

This clone has more than one count but fewer than ten. This rearrangement joins TRBV7-9 to TRBJ1-1; D remains unclear. Germline loops: CDR1 SEHNR, CDR2 FQNEAQ (reference sequence). This CDR3 has 12 residues. V was pared by 3 bases and J by 4 bases, with 6 bases between. As DNA, the CDR3 is TGTGCCAGCAGCTTTTTAGGCACTGAAGCTTTCTTT. Its translation: CASSFLGTEAFF.

The chain links TRBV6-1 to TRBJ2-5; D remains ambiguous. CDR1 is MNHNS and CDR2 is SASEGT in the germline V gene. The CDR3 covers 12 residues. Deletions cut 1 base from V and 4 bases from J, with 4 bases between. The CDR3 sequence is CASSEDVETQYF. The CDR3 DNA reads as TGTGCCAGCAGTGAAGACGTAGAGACCCAGTACTTC.

This clone showed up just once. This chain links TRBV5-5 with TRBJ2-5; D might be TRBD2 (6 bases). The CDR3 length is 16 residues. V shed 4 bases and J shed 2 bases, with 18 bases lying between them. CDR1 SGHKS and CDR2 YYEKEE come from the germline V gene (reference sequence). The CDR3 DNA is TGTGCCAGCAGCCCAGGAGCTAGCGAGCCGCAAGAGACCCAGTACTTC. Translation: CASSPGASEPQETQYF.

The genes are TRBV4-3 and TRBJ2-1, with D possibly TRBD2 on 6 matching bases. Deletions cut 4 bases from V and 8 bases from J, with 15 bases between. CDR1 is LGHNA and CDR2 is YSLEER in the germline V gene. This CDR3 comprises 14 residues. The CDR3 bases are TGCGCCAGCAGCCCCCCCGGGGACTTCGATGAGCAGTTCTTC. This encodes CASSPPGDFDEQFF.

The chain combines TRBV5-4 with TRBJ2-7; D possibly corresponds to TRBD2 (5 bases). V shed 1 base and J shed 5 bases, with 7 bases lying between them. This CDR3 region has 12 residues. The germline gives CDR1 SGHNT, CDR2 YYREEE (reference sequence). The CDR3 region is CASSLLGDEQYF. The DNA for the CDR3 is TGTGCCAGCAGCTTGCTCGGGGACGAGCAGTACTTC.